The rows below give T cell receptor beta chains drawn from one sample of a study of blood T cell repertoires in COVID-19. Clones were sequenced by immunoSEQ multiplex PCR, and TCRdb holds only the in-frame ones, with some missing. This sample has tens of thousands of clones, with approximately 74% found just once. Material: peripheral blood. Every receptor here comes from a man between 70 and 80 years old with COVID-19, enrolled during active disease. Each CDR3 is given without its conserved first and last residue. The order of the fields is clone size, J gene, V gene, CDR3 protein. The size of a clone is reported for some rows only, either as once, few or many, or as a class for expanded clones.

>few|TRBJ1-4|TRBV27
ASSPDRERSEKLF
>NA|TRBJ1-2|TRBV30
AWRPGTRGYT
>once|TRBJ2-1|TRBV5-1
ASSSTSGKGVNEQF
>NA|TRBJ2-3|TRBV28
ASSLYVLAATQY
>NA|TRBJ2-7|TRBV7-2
ASSASNEQY
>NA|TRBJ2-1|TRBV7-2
ASSSRTSGRRSYNEQF
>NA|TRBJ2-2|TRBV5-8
ASSLDGTVNTGELF
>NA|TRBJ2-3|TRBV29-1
SYITGTSGTDTQY
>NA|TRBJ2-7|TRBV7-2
ASSSRTGSHEQY
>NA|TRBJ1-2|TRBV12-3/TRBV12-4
ASSPGDYGYT
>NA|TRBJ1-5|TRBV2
ASKVEGGSNQPQH
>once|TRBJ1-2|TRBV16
ASSSKQGTNYGYT
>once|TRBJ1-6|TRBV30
AWSEISETNSPLH
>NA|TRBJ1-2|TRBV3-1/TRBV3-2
ATKTGNGYT
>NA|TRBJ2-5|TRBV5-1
ASSGNPGTEETQY
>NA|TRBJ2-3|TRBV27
ASSLWGVKGADTQY
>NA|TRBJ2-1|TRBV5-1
ASSLAPHLDNEQF
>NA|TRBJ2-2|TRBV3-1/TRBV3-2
ASSQSSGRSGELF
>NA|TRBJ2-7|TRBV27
ASRTGGGVAYEQY
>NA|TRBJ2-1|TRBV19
ASSISGLAGGRSYNEQF
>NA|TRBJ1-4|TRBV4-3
ASSQGPRSNEKLF
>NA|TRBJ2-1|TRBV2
ASRPDTGGNEQF
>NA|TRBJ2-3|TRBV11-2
ASSLGGTQY
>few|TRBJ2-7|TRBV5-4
ASSEPGQGATEQY
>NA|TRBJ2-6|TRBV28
ASSPGGGANVLT
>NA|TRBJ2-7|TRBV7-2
ASKLAGGPEEQY
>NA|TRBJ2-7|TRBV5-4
ASSPARQSSYEQY
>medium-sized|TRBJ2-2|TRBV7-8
ASNPLAGVTGELF
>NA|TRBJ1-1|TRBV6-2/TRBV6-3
ASSYSLDRDRGRRTEAF
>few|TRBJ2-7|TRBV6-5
ASSQGLPYEQY
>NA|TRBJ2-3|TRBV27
ASSFADTQY
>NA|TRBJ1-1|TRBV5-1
ASSLTGDGVTEAF
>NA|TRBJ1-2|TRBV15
ATSRAQGAVGYT
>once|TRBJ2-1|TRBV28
ASSLYSREQF
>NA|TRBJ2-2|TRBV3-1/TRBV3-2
ASSQTGRAGELF
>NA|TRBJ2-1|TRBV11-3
ASSFRGSQNNEQF
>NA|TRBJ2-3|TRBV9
ASSVGLETSAFSTDTQY
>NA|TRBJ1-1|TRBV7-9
ASSLGDRPTEAF
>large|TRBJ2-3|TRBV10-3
AISESTGGVLLTDTQY
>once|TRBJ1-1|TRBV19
ASSRGYNTEAF
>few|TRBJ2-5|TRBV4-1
ASSQPLEQGPRSGTQY
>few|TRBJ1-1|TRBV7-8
ASSFLRSGQGGTEAF
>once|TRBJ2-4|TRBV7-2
ASSLGRGGTVDIQY
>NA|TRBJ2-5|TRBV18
ASSRRQQETQY
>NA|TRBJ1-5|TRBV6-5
ASRLNRGNQPQH
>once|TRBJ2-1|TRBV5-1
ASSLGGQGNNEQF
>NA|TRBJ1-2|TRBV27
ASSPQGARGYT
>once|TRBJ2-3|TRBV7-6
ASSLRPLGGSTDTQY
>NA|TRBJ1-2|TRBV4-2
ASSQDGQGLDYGYT
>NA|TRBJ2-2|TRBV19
ASSPRGGGIAGELF
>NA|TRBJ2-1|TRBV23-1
ASSQSGGRAYNEQF
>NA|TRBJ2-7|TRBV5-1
ASSYGQAYEQY
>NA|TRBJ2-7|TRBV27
ASRSPGAGIFEQY
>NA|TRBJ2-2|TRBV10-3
AAAMEGNTGELF
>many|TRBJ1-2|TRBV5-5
ASSLRQGFGYT
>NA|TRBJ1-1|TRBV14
ASSPQQGTEAF
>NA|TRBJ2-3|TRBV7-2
ASTLRLAGGGQY
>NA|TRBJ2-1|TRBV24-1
ATSGSVRLDGNNEQF
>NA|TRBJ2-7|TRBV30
AWSPGLAGVYEQY
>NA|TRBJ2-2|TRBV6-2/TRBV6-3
ASSYQGGTGELF